This T cell receptor (beta chain) is from a study of radiation and T cells in renal cell carcinoma. The assay was immunoSEQ multiplex PCR, and TCRdb's table has in-frame clones only and misses some. In the table there are 14,000 or so clones, 64% of which are singletons. Trimming stripped 0 bases from V and 4 bases from J, with 15 bases between. In germline, CDR1 is SGHTA, CDR2 FQGTGA. This CDR3 has 17 amino acids. General study findings and limits: Sampling covered only about 1 g of each tumor. Pretreatment tumor biopsies were lacking, so baseline clonotypes are unknown. Top tumor clonotypes rose in blood 2 weeks post-radiation, then contracted.

In this sample, this clone turned up a few times. Its target is unknown. Treatment noted: 15 Gy SBRT to primary tumor, nephrectomy 4 weeks later. Nephrectomy followed 15 Gy stereotactic body radiation by 4 weeks. This clonotype originated in a woman between 70 and 85 years old with renal cell carcinoma. This chain connects TRBV7-3 to TRBJ2-2, with D tentatively TRBD1 (5 bases). This sample comprised tumor tissue, obtained from a patient whose treatment included radiotherapy and nephrectomy. CDR3 loop: CASSLTPRQGTTGELFF. The CDR3 nucleotides are TGTGCCAGCAGCTTAACCCCCCGGCAGGGAACCACCGGGGAGCTGTTTTTT.